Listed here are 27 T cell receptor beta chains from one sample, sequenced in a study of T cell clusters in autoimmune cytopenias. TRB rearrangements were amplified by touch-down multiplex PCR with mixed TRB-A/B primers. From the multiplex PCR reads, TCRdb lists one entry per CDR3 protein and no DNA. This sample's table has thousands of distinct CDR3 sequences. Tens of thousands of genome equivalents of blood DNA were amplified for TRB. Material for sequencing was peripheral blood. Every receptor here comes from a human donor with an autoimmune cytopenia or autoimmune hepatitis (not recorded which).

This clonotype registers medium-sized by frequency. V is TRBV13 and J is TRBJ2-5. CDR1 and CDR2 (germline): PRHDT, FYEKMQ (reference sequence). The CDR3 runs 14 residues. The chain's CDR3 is CASSHQRYQETQYF.

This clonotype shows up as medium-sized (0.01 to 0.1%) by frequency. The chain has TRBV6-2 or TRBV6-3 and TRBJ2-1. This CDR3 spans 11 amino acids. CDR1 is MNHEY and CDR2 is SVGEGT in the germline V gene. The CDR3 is CASSLRELKFF.

The CDR3 sequence is CSVTDVYEQYF. The rearrangement joins TRBV29-1 to TRBJ2-7. The CDR3 covers 11 residues. From germline, CDR1 is SQVTM and CDR2 ANQGSEA.

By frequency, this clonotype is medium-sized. CDR3 sequence reads: CAWVLAGGLDTQYF. This chain links TRBV30 with TRBJ2-3; absent DNA, TCRdb's TRBD2 call cannot be checked. Germline-derived CDR1 and CDR2 are GTSNPN and SVGIG (reference sequence). The length of the CDR3 is 14 residues.

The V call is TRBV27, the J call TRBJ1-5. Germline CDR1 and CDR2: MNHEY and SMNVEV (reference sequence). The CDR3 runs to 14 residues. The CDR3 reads CASSGRGRAQPQHF.

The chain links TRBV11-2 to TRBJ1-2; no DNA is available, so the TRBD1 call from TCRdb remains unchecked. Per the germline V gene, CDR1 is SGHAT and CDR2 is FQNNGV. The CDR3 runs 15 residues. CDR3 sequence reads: CASSSPPTRTNGYTF. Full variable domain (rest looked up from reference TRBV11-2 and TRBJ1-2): EAGVAQSPRYKIIEKRQSVAFWCNPISGHATLYWYQQILGQGPKLLIQFQNNGVVDDSQLPKDRFSAERLKGVDSTLKIQPAKLEDSAVYLCASSSPPTRTNGYTFGSGTRLTVV.

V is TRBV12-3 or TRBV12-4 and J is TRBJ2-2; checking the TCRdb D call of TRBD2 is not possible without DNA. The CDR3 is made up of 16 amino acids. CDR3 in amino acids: CASNQDYSYGTGELFF.

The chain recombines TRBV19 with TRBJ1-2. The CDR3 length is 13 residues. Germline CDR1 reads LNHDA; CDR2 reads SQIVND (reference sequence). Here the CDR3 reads CASSIGRGFGYTF.

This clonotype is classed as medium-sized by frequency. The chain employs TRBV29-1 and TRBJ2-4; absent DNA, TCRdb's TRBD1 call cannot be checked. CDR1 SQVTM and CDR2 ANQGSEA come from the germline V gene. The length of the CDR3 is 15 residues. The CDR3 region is CSVSSGTGNKNIQYF.

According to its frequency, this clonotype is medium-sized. CDR3 protein: CATSRAPQETQYF. The chain is built from TRBV15 and TRBJ2-5; TCRdb picks TRBD1, but there is no DNA to check that call. CDR1 LNHNV and CDR2 YYDKDF come from the germline V gene (reference sequence). The CDR3 totals 13 residues.

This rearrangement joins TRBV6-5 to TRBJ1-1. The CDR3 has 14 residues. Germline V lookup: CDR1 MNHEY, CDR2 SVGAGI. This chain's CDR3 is CASSYSVGDTEAFF.

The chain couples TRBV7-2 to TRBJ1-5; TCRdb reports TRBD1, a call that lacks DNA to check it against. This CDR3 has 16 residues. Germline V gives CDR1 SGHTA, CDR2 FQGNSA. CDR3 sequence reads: CASSLAWVGVGQPQHF.

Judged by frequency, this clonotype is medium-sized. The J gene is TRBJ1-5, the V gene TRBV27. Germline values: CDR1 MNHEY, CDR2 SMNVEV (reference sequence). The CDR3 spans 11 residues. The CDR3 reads CASGLNQPQHF.

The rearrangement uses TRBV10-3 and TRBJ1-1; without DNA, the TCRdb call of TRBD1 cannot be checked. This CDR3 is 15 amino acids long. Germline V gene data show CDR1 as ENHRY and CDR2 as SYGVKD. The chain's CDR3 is CAISEPDRGGTEAFF.

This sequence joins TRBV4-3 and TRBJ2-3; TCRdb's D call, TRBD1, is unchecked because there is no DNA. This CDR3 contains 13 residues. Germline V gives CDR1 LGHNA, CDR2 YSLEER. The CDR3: CASSQTGADTQYF.

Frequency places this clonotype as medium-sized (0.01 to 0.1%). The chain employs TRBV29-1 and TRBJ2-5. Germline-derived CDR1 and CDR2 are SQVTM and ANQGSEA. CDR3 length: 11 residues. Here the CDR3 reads CSVDTQETQYF.

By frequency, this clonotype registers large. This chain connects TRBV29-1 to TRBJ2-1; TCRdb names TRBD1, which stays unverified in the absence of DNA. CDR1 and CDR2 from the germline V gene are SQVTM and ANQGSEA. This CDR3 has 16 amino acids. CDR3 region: CSVEDTRQGRYNEQFF.

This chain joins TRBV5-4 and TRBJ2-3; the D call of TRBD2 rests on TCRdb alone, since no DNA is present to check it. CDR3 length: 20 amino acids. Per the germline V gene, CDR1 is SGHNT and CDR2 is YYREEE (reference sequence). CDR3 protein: CASSGIGVREDHRGRDTQYF.

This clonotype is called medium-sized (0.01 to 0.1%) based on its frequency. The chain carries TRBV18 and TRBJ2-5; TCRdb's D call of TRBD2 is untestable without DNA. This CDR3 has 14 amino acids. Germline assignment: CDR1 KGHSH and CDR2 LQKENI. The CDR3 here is CASSRTSGQETQYF.

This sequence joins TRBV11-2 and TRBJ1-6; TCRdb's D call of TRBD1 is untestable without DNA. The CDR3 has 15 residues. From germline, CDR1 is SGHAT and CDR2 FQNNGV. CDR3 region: CASSLRTGGNSPLHF.

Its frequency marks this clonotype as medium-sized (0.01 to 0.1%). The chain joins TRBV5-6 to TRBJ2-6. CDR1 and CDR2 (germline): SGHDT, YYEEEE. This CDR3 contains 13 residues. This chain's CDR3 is CASGRSGANVLTF.

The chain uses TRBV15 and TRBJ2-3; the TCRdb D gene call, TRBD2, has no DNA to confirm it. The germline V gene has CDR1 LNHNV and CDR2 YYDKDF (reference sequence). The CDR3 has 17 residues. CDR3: CATSRDRLAGFTDTQYF. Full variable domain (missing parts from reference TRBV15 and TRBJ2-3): DAMVIQNPRYQVTQFGKPVTLSCSQTLNHNVMYWYQQKSSQAPKLLFHYYDKDFNNEADTPDNFQSRRPNTSFCFLDIRSPGLGDTAMYLCATSRDRLAGFTDTQYFGPGTRLTVL.

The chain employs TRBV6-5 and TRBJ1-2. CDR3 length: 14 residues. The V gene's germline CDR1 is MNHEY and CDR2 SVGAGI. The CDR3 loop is CASSPPRLNYGYTF.

The CDR3 loop is CATKDRGGDEQFF. The J gene is TRBJ2-1, the V gene TRBV27; TCRdb's D gene call, TRBD1, goes unchecked for lack of DNA. This CDR3 is built from 13 residues. The germline V gene has CDR1 MNHEY and CDR2 SMNVEV (reference sequence).

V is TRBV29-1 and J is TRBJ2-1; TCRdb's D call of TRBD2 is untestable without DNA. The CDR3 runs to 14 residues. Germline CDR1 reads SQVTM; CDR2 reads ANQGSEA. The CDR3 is CSVDPDSSYNEQFF.

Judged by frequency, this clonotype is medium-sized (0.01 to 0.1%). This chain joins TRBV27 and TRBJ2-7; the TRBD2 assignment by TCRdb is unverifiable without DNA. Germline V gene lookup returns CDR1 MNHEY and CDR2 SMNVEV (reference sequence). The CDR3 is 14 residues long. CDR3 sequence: CASRGSMATYEQYF.

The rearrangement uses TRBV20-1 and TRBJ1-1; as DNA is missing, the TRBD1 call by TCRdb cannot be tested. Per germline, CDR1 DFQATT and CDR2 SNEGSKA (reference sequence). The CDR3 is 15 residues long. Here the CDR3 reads CSARDSGELVTEAFF.